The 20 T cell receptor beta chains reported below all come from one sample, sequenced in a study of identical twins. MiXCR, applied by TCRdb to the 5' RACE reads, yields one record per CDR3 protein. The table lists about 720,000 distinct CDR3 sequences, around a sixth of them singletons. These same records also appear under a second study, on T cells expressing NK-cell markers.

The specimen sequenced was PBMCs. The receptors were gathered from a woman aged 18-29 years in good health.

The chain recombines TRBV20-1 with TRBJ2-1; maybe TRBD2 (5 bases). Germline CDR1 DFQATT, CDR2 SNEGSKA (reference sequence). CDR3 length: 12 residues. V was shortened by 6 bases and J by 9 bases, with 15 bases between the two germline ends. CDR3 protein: CSATEGAGEQFF. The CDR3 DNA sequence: TGCAGTGCCACAGAGGGTGCGGGTGAGCAGTTCTTC.

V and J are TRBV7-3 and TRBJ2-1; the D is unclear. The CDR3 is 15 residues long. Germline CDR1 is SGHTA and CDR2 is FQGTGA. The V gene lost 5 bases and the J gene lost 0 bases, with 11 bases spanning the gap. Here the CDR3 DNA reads TGTGCCAGCAGCCCCCCAGCGAGCTCCTACAATGAGCAGTTCTTC. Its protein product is CASSPPASSYNEQFF.

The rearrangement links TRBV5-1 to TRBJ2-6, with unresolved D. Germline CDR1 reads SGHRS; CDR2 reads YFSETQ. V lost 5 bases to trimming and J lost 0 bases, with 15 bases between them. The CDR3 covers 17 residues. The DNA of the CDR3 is TGCGCCAGCAGTGTTAGGGCTTCGAGCTCTGGGGCCAACGTCCTGACTTTC. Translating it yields CASSVRASSSGANVLTF.

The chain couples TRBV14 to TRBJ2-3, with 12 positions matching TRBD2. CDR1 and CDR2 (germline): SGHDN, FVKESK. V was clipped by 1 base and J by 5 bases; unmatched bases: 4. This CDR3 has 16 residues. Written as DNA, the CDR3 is TGTGCCAGCAGCCAAGGACTAGCGGGAGCACGAGATACGCAGTATTTT. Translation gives CASSQGLAGARDTQYF.

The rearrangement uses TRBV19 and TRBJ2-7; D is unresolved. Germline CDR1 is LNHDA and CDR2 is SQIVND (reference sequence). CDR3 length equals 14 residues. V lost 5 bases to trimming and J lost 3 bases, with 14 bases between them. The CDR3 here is CASSPSSYRYEQYF. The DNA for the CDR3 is TGTGCCAGTAGTCCGTCGTCTTACCGCTACGAGCAGTACTTC.

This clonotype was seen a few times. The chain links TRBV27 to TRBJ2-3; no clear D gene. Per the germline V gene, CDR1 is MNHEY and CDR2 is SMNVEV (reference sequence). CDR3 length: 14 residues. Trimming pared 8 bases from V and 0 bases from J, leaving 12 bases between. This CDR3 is CASGLHQSTDTQYF. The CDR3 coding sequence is TGTGCCAGCGGGTTACACCAAAGCACAGATACGCAGTATTTT.

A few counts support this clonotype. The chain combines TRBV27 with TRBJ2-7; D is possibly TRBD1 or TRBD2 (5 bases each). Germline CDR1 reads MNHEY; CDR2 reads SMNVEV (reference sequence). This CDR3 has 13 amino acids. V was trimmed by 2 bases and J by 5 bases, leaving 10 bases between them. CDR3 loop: CASSLPGRDEQYF. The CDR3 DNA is TGTGCCAGCAGTTTACCAGGGAGAGACGAGCAGTACTTC.

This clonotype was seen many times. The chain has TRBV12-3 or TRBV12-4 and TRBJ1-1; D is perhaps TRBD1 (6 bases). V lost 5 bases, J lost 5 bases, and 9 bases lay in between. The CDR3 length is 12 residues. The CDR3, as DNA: TGTGCCAGCAGTAAACAGGGAACTGAAGCTTTCTTT. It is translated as CASSKQGTEAFF.

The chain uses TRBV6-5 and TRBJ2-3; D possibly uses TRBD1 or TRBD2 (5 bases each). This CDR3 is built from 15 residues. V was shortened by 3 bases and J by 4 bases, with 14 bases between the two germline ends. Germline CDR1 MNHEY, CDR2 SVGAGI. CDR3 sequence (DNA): TGTGCCAGCAGTTATGTGGGGGTGAGCGCAGATACGCAGTATTTT. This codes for CASSYVGVSADTQYF.

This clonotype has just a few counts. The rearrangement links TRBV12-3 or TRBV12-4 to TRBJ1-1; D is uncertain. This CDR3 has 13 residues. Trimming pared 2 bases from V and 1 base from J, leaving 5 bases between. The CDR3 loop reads CASSLWQNTEAFF. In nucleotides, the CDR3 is TGTGCCAGCAGTTTATGGCAGAACACTGAAGCTTTCTTT.

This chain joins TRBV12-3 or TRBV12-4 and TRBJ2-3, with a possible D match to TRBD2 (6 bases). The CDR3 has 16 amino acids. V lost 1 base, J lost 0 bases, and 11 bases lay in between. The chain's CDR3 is CASSLVREPSTDTQYF. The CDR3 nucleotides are TGTGCCAGCAGTTTAGTACGGGAGCCCAGCACAGATACGCAGTATTTT.

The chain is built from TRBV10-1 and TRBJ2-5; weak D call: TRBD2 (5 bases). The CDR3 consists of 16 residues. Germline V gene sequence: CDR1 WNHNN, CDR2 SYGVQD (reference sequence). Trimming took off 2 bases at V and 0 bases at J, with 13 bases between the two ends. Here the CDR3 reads CASSEPETIYQETQYF. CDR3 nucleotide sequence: TGCGCCAGCAGTGAGCCCGAGACTATCTACCAAGAGACCCAGTACTTC.

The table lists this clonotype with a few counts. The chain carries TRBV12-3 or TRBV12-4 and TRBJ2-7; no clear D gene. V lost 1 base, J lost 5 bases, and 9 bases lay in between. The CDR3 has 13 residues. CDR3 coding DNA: TGTGCCAGCAGTTTAGGTCTTGGCGACGAGCAGTACTTC. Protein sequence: CASSLGLGDEQYF.

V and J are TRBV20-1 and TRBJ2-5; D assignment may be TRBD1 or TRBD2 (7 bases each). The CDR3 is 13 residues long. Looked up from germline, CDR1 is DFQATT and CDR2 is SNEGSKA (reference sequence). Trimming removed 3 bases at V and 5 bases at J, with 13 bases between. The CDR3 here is CSARGQGGETQYF. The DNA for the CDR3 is TGCAGTGCTAGGGGTCAGGGGGGGGAGACCCAGTACTTC.

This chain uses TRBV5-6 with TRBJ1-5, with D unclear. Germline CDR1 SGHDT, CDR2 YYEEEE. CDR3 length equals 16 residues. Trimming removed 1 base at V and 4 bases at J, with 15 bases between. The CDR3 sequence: CASSLLAGTSNQPQHF. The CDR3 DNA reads TGTGCCAGCAGCTTGTTGGCAGGAACTTCTAATCAGCCCCAGCATTTT.

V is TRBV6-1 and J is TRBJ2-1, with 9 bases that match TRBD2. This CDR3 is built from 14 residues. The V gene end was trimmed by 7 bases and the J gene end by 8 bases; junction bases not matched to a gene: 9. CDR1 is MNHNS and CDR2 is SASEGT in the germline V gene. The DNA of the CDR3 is TGTGCCAGCAACGGAGCGGGGGGTGGCTATGAGCAGTTCTTC. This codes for CASNGAGGGYEQFF.

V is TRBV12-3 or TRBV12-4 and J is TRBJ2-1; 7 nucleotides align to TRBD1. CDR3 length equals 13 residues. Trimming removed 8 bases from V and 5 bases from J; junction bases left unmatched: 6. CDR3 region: CASLQGVDNEQFF. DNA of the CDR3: TGTGCCAGCCTCCAGGGGGTGGACAATGAGCAGTTCTTC.

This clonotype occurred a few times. The CDR3 DNA sequence: TGTGCCAGCAGCTCTATGGGGGGGAATGAGCAGTTCTTC. Translated, it gives CASSSMGGNEQFF. The chain carries TRBV7-2 and TRBJ2-1, with TRBD2 matching 7 bases. The CDR3 extends over 13 amino acids. V was pared by 4 bases and J by 7 bases, with 4 bases of the junction left unmatched. Germline CDR1 is SGHTA and CDR2 is FQGNSA.

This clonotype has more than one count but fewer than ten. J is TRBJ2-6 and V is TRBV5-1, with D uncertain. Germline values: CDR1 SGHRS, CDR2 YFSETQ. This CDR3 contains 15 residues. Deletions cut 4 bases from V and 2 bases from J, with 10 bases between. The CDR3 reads CASSQRRAGANVLTF. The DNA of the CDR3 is TGCGCCAGCAGCCAAAGACGGGCTGGGGCCAACGTCCTGACTTTC. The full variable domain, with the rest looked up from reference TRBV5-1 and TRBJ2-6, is KAGVTQTPRYLIKTRGQQVTLSCSPISGHRSVSWYQQTPGQGLQFLFEYFSETQRNKGNFPGRFSGRQFSNSRSEMNVSTLELGDSALYLCASSQRRAGANVLTFGAGSRLTVL.

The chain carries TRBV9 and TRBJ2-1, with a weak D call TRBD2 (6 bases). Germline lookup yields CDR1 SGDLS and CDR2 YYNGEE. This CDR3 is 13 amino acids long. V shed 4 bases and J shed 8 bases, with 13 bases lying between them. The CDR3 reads CASSLPSVDEQFF. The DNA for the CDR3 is TGTGCCAGCAGCCTTCCTAGCGTAGATGAGCAGTTCTTC. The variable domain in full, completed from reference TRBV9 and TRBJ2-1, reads DSGVTQTPKHLITATGQRVTLRCSPRSGDLSVYWYQQSLDQGLQFLIQYYNGEERAKGNILERFSAQQFPDLHSELNLSSLELGDSALYFCASSLPSVDEQFFGPGTRLTVL.